These 17 T cell receptor beta chains share one sample of origin, sequenced in a study of control samples from healthy donors and cancer patients. Profiled with immunoSEQ multiplex PCR; TCRdb holds only in-frame clones, not every one. The data show 130,000 to 150,000 clones, under 95% seen once. Sequencing input: blood. These receptors were taken from a man between 18 and 29 years old in good health.

The chain uses TRBV11-2 and TRBJ2-7, with 7 bases that match TRBD2. There are 15 residues in the CDR3. V lost 1 base and J lost 3; bases outside the gene matches: 6. CDR1 and CDR2 (germline): SGHAT, FQNNGV. The CDR3 sequence is CASSLGPAGSYEQYF. The CDR3 DNA reads as TGTGCCAGCAGCTTAGGTCCAGCGGGGAGCTACGAGCAGTACTTC.

This sequence joins TRBV7-2 and TRBJ2-2, with D perhaps matching TRBD1 (5 bases). The CDR3 consists of 18 residues. V dropped 1 base and J dropped 1 base, with 16 bases sitting between them. The germline V gene has CDR1 SGHTA and CDR2 FQGNSA. CDR3 sequence reads: CASSLVPRASRNTGELFF. CDR3 DNA sequence: TGTGCCAGCAGCTTAGTTCCCAGGGCTTCTAGGAACACCGGGGAGCTGTTTTTT.

The chain employs TRBV24-1 and TRBJ1-5, with 7 bases identical to TRBD1. The CDR3 is 13 amino acids. The germline V gene has CDR1 KGHDR and CDR2 SFDVKD. The V gene end was trimmed by 11 bases and the J gene end by 2 bases; junction bases not matched to a gene: 5. The CDR3 is CAIQGGGNQPQHF. In nucleotides, the CDR3 is TGTGCCATTCAGGGGGGAGGCAATCAGCCCCAGCATTTT.

The genes are TRBV4-2 and TRBJ2-7; D might be TRBD2 (6 bases). Germline assignment: CDR1 LGHNA and CDR2 YNFKEQ. Trimming took 0 bases from V and 1 from J, leaving 13 bases between them. The CDR3 has 16 residues. The CDR3 here is CASSQDSLGGSYEQYF. The CDR3 DNA reads TGTGCCAGCAGCCAAGACTCTCTTGGAGGGTCCTACGAGCAGTACTTC.

The genes are TRBV5-1 and TRBJ1-1, with a tentative D call TRBD1 (5 bases). Per germline, CDR1 SGHRS and CDR2 YFSETQ. Trimming pared 4 bases from V and 1 base from J, leaving 11 bases between. There are 14 residues in the CDR3. DNA for the CDR3: TGCGCCAGCAGCCCGTTTAGGGGGAACACTGAAGCTTTCTTT. Its protein is CASSPFRGNTEAFF.

The chain recombines TRBV19 with TRBJ1-1; 8 bases are shared with TRBD1. The ends lost 3 bases at V and 8 bases at J; junction bases unmatched: 5. Germline CDR1 LNHDA, CDR2 SQIVND (reference sequence). This CDR3 region has 13 residues. CDR3 in DNA: TGTGCCAGTAGTATGTATAGGGACAGGGAAGCTTTCTTT. Protein sequence: CASSMYRDREAFF.

The chain uses TRBV5-5 and TRBJ1-2; TRBD1 aligns across 8 bases. Trimming at V came to 4 bases and at J to 8 bases, leaving 13 bases not matched to a gene. From germline, CDR1 is SGHKS and CDR2 YYEKEE (reference sequence). The CDR3 is 15 amino acids. The CDR3 here is CASSGRDRSWLGYTF. CDR3 nucleotides: TGTGCCAGCAGCGGACGGGACAGGAGTTGGCTAGGCTACACCTTC.

The chain links TRBV7-3 to TRBJ2-2; no reliable D call. Germline CDR1 and CDR2: SGHTA and FQGTGA. The CDR3 runs 16 residues. V was cut by 1 base and J by 0 bases, with 9 bases left in between. CDR3 in DNA: TGTGCCAGCAGCTTAAACCCAGGAGCGAACACCGGGGAGCTGTTTTTT. This sequence encodes CASSLNPGANTGELFF. The whole variable domain, filled in from reference TRBV7-3 and TRBJ2-2, reads GAGVSQTPSNKVTEKGKYVELRCDPISGHTALYWYRQSLGQGPEFLIYFQGTGAADDSGLPNDRFFAVRPEGSVSTLKIQRTERGDSAVYLCASSLNPGANTGELFFGEGSRLTVL.

This chain uses TRBV5-4 with TRBJ1-2; a weak D match, TRBD1 (6 bases). The V end was cut by 4 bases, the J end by 5 bases, with 15 bases between. Germline CDR1 reads SGHNT; CDR2 reads YYREEE (reference sequence). The CDR3 runs 14 residues. CDR3 nucleotides: TGTGCCAGCAGCCGAGCGGGGGCAGGGTATGGCTACACCTTC. It encodes CASSRAGAGYGYTF.

This chain joins TRBV28 and TRBJ2-7, with no clear D. The length of the CDR3 is 14 residues. Germline V lookup: CDR1 MDHEN, CDR2 SYDVKM. V gave up 3 bases and J gave up 3 bases, with 12 bases separating them. CDR3: CASSFGPAIYEQYF. For the CDR3, the DNA is TGTGCCAGCAGTTTCGGGCCAGCCATCTACGAGCAGTACTTC.

The gene calls are TRBV5-1 and TRBJ2-4; TRBD2 matches at 10 bases. CDR1 is SGHRS and CDR2 is YFSETQ in the germline V gene. V lost 4 bases to trimming and J lost 4 bases; unmatched junction nucleotides: 5. The CDR3 covers 15 residues. CDR3 in amino acids: CASSPRLAGKNIQYF. CDR3 sequence (DNA): TGCGCCAGCAGCCCAAGACTAGCGGGTAAAAACATTCAGTACTTC. Supplemented by reference TRBV5-1 and TRBJ2-4, the full variable domain reads KAGVTQTPRYLIKTRGQQVTLSCSPISGHRSVSWYQQTPGQGLQFLFEYFSETQRNKGNFPGRFSGRQFSNSRSEMNVSTLELGDSALYLCASSPRLAGKNIQYFGAGTRLSVL.

The chain recombines TRBV11-2 with TRBJ2-7, with TRBD2 matching over 15 bases. Looked up from germline, CDR1 is SGHAT and CDR2 is FQNNGV. This CDR3 comprises 17 residues. J gave up 2 bases and V 4 bases, and 6 bases lay outside the gene matches. In DNA form, the CDR3 reads TGTGCCAGCAGCTGGACTAGCGGGGGGGCCTCAACCTACGAGCAGTACTTC. This encodes CASSWTSGGASTYEQYF.

Concerning this clone: One end of the junction does not line up with germline, which may come from a read error. The chain employs TRBV6-1 and TRBJ2-7, with D perhaps matching TRBD2 (5 bases). Germline V gene lookup returns CDR1 MNHNS and CDR2 SASEGT. This CDR3 has 15 amino acids. The DNA of the CDR3 is TGTGCCAGCAGAGAAGGAGTCTGGAGGACCTACGAGCAGTACTTC. The encoded protein is CASREGVWRTYEQYF.

The chain joins TRBV27 to TRBJ2-7; weak D call: TRBD1 (6 bases). The CDR3 contains 13 residues. Trimming removed 6 bases at V and 6 bases at J, with 15 bases between. The germline V gene encodes CDR1 MNHEY and CDR2 SMNVEV (reference sequence). The CDR3 DNA reads TGTGCCAGCAGGTCGACAGGCTTGCGCGAGCAGTACTTC. It translates to CASRSTGLREQYF.

V usage is TRBV9 and J usage is TRBJ1-1; D unclear. CDR3 length: 14 residues. Between the trimmed V and J ends, which lost 0 bases and 1 base, there was a span of 7 bases. From germline, CDR1 is SGDLS and CDR2 YYNGEE. The CDR3: CASSVAIGNTEAFF. CDR3 DNA sequence: TGTGCCAGCAGCGTAGCTATAGGGAACACTGAAGCTTTCTTT.

The chain recombines TRBV29-1 with TRBJ2-1, with a possible D match to TRBD1 (5 bases). CDR1 and CDR2 (germline): SQVTM, ANQGSEA. The CDR3 has 14 amino acids. Deletions cut 3 bases from V and 4 bases from J, with 13 bases between. CDR3 coding DNA: TGCAGCGTTGAGACAGTACCATTGTACAATGAGCAGTTCTTC. Translation gives CSVETVPLYNEQFF.

The gene calls are TRBV2 and TRBJ1-2; the match to TRBD1 covers 7 bases. The CDR3 length is 13 residues. Germline V gene sequence: CDR1 SNHLY, CDR2 FYNNEI. Trimming removed 10 bases from V and 2 bases from J; junction bases left unmatched: 7. In DNA, the CDR3 is TGTGCCACTCGGACAGGCCCCAACTATGGCTACACCTTC. Translation gives CATRTGPNYGYTF.